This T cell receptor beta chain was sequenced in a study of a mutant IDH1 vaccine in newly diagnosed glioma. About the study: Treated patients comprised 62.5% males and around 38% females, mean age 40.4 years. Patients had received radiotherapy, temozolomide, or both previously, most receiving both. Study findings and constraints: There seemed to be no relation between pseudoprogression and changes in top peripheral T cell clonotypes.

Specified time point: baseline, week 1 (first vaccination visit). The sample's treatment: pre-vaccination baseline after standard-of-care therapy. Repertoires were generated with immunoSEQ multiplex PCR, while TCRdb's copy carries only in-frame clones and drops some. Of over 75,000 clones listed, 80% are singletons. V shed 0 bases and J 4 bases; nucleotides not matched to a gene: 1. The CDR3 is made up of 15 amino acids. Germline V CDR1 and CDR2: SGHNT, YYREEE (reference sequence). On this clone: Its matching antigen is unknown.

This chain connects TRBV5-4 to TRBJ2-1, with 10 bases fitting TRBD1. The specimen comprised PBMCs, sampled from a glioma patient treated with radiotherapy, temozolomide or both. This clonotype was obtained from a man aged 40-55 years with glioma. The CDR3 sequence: CASSLVGQGYNEQFF. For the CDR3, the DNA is TGTGCCAGCAGCTTGGTGGGACAGGGGTACAATGAGCAGTTCTTC.